This entry concerns a single TCR beta chain. Its antigen is not known. The data were obtained in a study of beta chain features in type 1 diabetes. Regarding the study as a whole: Patients with Type 1 diabetes showed moderately but significantly shorter TCRB CDR3s in all four CD4+ subsets. Any PCR bias toward short templates would affect both groups alike. High TCR expression in some cells could lead to their over-representation in cDNA sequencing.

The V gene lost 4 bases and the J gene lost 8 bases, with 20 bases spanning the gap. The CDR3 is 15 residues long. Germline assignment: CDR1 SGHRS and CDR2 YFSETQ. The collection from each donor was one heparinised blood draw averaging about 116 mL. Investigators reverse transcribed all isolated RNA, so they sequenced expressed TCRB transcripts. An average approximately 3.5 million reads came from naive, central memory and regulatory T cell samples. Repertoires were generated with immunoSEQ multiplex PCR, while TCRdb's copy carries only in-frame clones and drops some. This repertoire shows hundreds of thousands of clones, around an eighth found once; its top ten account for about 0.02%.

Specimen: naive CD4+ T cells from blood. The chain uses TRBV5-1 and TRBJ2-3; either TRBD1 or TRBD2 may fit D (5 bases each). This TCR was recovered from a man aged 18 to 29 with type 1 diabetes. CDR3 DNA: TGCGCCAGCAGCGAGAGCCAGGGACCTTTCGGTACGCAGTATTTT. This sequence encodes CASSESQGPFGTQYF. Full variable domain (outside the CDR3, taken from reference TRBV5-1 and TRBJ2-3): KAGVTQTPRYLIKTRGQQVTLSCSPISGHRSVSWYQQTPGQGLQFLFEYFSETQRNKGNFPGRFSGRQFSNSRSEMNVSTLELGDSALYLCASSESQGPFGTQYFGPGTRLTVL.